The sample holds one count of the clone carrying this T cell receptor (beta chain). This record comes from a study of glioma-infiltrating T cells after dendritic cell vaccination. Measured with immunoSEQ multiplex PCR; TCRdb has only the in-frame clones, and not every one. In the table there are roughly 100,000 clones, nearly 90% of which are singletons. Time point given: after dendritic cell vaccination, including at tumor progression/relapse. The CDR3 is 19 residues long. Germline V gives CDR1 LGHNA, CDR2 YNFKEQ. The V end lost 3 bases, the J end lost 4 bases, and 25 bases lay between the germline ends.

This sequence originates from a human donor with glioblastoma. V usage is TRBV4-2 and J usage is TRBJ2-1, with a weak D call TRBD1 (7 bases). The source was blood, collected after dendritic cell vaccination. The CDR3 sequence is CASSHRLSRGGTVYNEQFF. DNA for the CDR3: TGTGCCAGCAGCCATCGACTCTCCCGCGGAGGGACAGTATACAATGAGCAGTTCTTC.